Listed below are T cell receptor beta chains from one sample, sequenced in a study of cytomegalovirus exposure and HLA in healthy donors. Produced via immunoSEQ multiplex PCR; TCRdb's table is partial and in-frame only. In the table there are about 130,000 clones, around 95% of which are singletons. The sample was PBMCs. Source of these receptors: a man between 18 and 35 years old in good health and CMV-seronegative. CDR3s include the opening cysteine and the closing phenylalanine or tryptophan. A D gene is named only where the DNA matches it firmly. The listing skips clone size in some rows; elsewhere it reads once, few, many or a size class.

-	TRBJ2-7	TRBD2	TRBV5-1	TGCGCCAGCAGCCATGGGACTAGCGGGAGGTACGAGCAGTACTTC	CASSHGTSGRYEQYF
-	TRBJ1-1	TRBD1	TRBV11-2	TGTGCCAGCAGCGAGGACAGGGTGGTTATGAACACTGAAGCTTTCTTT	CASSEDRVVMNTEAFF
-	TRBJ1-2	-	TRBV18	TGTGCCAGCTCACCAGTCGTTAGGCAGGGGCGTGTCGGCTATGGCTACACCTTC	CASSPVVRQGRVGYGYTF
-	TRBJ2-7	TRBD1	TRBV19	TGTGCCAGTAGTAGGGGACAGTTCGGCCCAAGCGAGCAGTACTTC	CASSRGQFGPSEQYF
-	TRBJ2-1	-	TRBV27	TGTGCCAGCACGGACTATGGAAGCAATGAGCAGTTCTTC	CASTDYGSNEQFF
-	TRBJ2-3	TRBD2	TRBV7-2	TGTGCCAGCAGCTGGGGAGCGGGAGGCACAGATACGCAGTATTTT	CASSWGAGGTDTQYF
-	TRBJ1-3	TRBD1	TRBV6-1	TGTGCCAGCAGTGAAGATCAGACAGGGGCTGGAAACACCATATATTTT	CASSEDQTGAGNTIYF
-	TRBJ2-7	TRBD2	TRBV6-1	TGTGCCAGCCAAACTAGCGTGGACTACGAGCAGTACTTC	CASQTSVDYEQYF
-	TRBJ2-5	TRBD2	TRBV7-9	TGTGCCAGCAGCTTTAGCGGGAGTGAGCAAGAGACCCAGTACTTC	CASSFSGSEQETQYF
-	TRBJ2-2	-	TRBV11-2	TGTGCCAGCAGCTCGATTAGCGTCGCGAACACCGGGGAGCTGTTTTTT	CASSSISVANTGELFF
-	TRBJ1-5	-	TRBV7-2	TGTGCCAGCAGCCCCCAGACAGGTTATTATAGCAATCAGCCCCAGCATTTT	CASSPQTGYYSNQPQHF
-	TRBJ1-1	-	TRBV9	TGTGCCAGCACAGGCGCTGGTTCTGAAGCTTTCTTT	CASTGAGSEAFF
-	TRBJ2-5	-	TRBV13	TGTGCCAGCAGCCATCCGGCGGTAGCAGAGACCCAGTACTTC	CASSHPAVAETQYF
-	TRBJ1-1	-	TRBV9	TGTGCCAGCAGCGTAGCCGACGGGACAACTGAAGCTTTCTTT	CASSVADGTTEAFF
few	TRBJ2-7	-	TRBV12-2	TGTGCAAGTCGATCGGGACTAGACAACTACGAGCAGTACTTC	CASRSGLDNYEQYF
-	TRBJ1-1	-	TRBV30	TGTGCCTGGAGAGGGAGCATGAACACTGAAGCTTTCTTT	CAWRGSMNTEAFF
-	TRBJ1-5	-	TRBV2	TGTGCCAGCAGTGAAAGTTTAGGGGTTATCAATCAGCCCCAGCATTTT	CASSESLGVINQPQHF
-	TRBJ2-7	-	TRBV27	TGTGCCAGCAGCTATAAGAGGACGGGAAGCTACGAGCAGTACTTC	CASSYKRTGSYEQYF
-	TRBJ2-1	-	TRBV10-1	TGCGCCAGCAGTGAGCCGCCCGCCCAGGGGGGCAATGAGCAGTTCTTC	CASSEPPAQGGNEQFF
-	TRBJ2-1	TRBD2	TRBV2	TGTGCCAGCAGAGCCCTAGCGGGAGGGAACAATGAGCAGTTCTTC	CASRALAGGNNEQFF
-	TRBJ2-2	-	TRBV7-9	TGTGCCAGAGGGGAGGACACCGGGGAGCTGTTTTTT	CARGEDTGELFF
-	TRBJ2-5	-	TRBV5-1	TGCGCCAGCAGCTTGGTGGGGGCTAGCGGCTACCAAGAGACCCAGTACTTC	CASSLVGASGYQETQYF
-	TRBJ2-5	TRBD2	TRBV9	TGTGCCAGCAGCCCATCGCGGGGGGCCTCGTGGCGGAAAGACCAAGAGACCCAGTACTTC	CASSPSRGASWRKDQETQYF
-	TRBJ1-1	-	TRBV27	TGTGCCAGCAGTTTTCTAGCGAACACTGAAGCTTTCTTT	CASSFLANTEAFF
-	TRBJ1-1	-	TRBV2	TGTGCCAGCTCGAGGACAGTTAACATGAACACTGAAGCTTTCTTT	CASSRTVNMNTEAFF
-	TRBJ2-3	TRBD2	TRBV7-2	TGTGCCAGCAGCTTAGCGCCTAGGACTAGCGGGAGCACAGATACGCAGTATTTT	CASSLAPRTSGSTDTQYF
-	TRBJ2-7	TRBD2	TRBV11-2	TGTGCCAGCAGCTTAGGTCAGCTAGCGGGAGGGACCTACGAGCAGTACTTC	CASSLGQLAGGTYEQYF
-	TRBJ1-1	-	TRBV5-1	TGCGCCAGCAGCCTAGCGAGGCACTTGAACACTGAAGCTTTCTTT	CASSLARHLNTEAFF
-	TRBJ2-2	TRBD2	TRBV5-1	TGCGCCAGCAGCTTCCTAGCGGGAGTAAACACCGGGGAGCTGTTTTTT	CASSFLAGVNTGELFF
-	TRBJ1-5	-	TRBV6-5	TGTGCCAGCAGTCAGGGGAAGCGGCAGCCCCAGCATTTT	CASSQGKRQPQHF
-	TRBJ2-2	TRBD2	TRBV6-1	TGTGCCAGCATTATAGCGGGAGGGGCGGGGGAGCTGTTTTTT	CASIIAGGAGELFF
-	TRBJ2-1	TRBD2	TRBV5-4	TGTGCCAGCAGCTTGGGGGGGGGTTTAGAGGAGTTCTTC	CASSLGGGLEEFF
-	TRBJ1-2	-	TRBV2	TGTGCCAGCAGAAACAGGGCCTCTGTGCGCTATGGCTACACCTTC	CASRNRASVRYGYTF
-	TRBJ2-7	TRBD1	TRBV5-6	TGTGCCAGCAGTACCGGGACAGCCTACGAGCAGTACTTC	CASSTGTAYEQYF
-	TRBJ2-1	-	TRBV29-1	TGCAGCGTTGGGAGGAATGAGCAGTTCTTC	CSVGRNEQFF
once	TRBJ2-7	TRBD1	TRBV7-9	TGTGCCAGCAGTCCCACAGGGGCGGGCGAGCAGTACTTC	CASSPTGAGEQYF
-	TRBJ2-3	TRBD2	TRBV5-4	TGTGCCAGCAGCTTGGAGGGCGGGAGGGCAGGAGATACGCAGTATTTT	CASSLEGGRAGDTQYF